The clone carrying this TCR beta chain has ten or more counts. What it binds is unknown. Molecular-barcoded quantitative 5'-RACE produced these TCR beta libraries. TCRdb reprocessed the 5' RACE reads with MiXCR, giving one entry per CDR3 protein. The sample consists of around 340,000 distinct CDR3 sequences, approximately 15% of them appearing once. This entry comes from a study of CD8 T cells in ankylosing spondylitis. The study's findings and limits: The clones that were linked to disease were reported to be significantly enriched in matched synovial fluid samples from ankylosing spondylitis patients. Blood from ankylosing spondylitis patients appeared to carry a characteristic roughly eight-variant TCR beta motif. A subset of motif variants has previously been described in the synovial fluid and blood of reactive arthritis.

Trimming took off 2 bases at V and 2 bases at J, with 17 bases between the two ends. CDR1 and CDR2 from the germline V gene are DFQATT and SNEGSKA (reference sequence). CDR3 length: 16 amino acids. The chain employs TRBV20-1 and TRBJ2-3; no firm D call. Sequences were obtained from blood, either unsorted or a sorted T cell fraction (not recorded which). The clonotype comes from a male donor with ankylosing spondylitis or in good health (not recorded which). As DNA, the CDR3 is TGCAGTGCTAGAATCCTCACCGGCCTAAACACAGATACGCAGTATTTT. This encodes CSARILTGLNTDTQYF.